Listed below are T cell receptor beta chains from one sample, sequenced in a study of CD8+CD57+ T cells in acquired aplastic anemia. TCRdb called the reads again in MiXCR, with one record for every CDR3 protein. This table holds 180,000 or so distinct CDR3 sequences, roughly 60% found once. The specimen sequenced was sorted CD4+, CD8+, or CD8+CD57+ T cells (not recorded which) from PBMCs. These TCRs come from a human donor with aplastic anemia. Both conserved end residues are part of each CDR3. Each record gives: clone size, J gene, D gene, V gene, CDR3 protein, CDR3 DNA. D genes are given only for firm matches. Only some rows state a clone size, as once, few, many or a class for expanded clones.

>.|TRBJ2-5|.|TRBV12-3/TRBV12-4
CASSFNIETQYF
TGTGCCAGCAGTTTTAATATCGAGACCCAGTACTTC
>.|TRBJ1-6|.|TRBV7-6
CASSRGPPNSPLHF
TGTGCCAGCAGCCGGGGGCCTCCTAATTCACCCCTCCACTTT
>.|TRBJ1-1|.|TRBV20-1
CSAPEDGMNTEAFF
TGCAGTGCTCCAGAGGACGGGATGAACACTGAAGCTTTCTTT
>.|TRBJ1-2|TRBD1|TRBV7-9
CASSSLTGGTNYGYTF
TGTGCCAGCAGCTCGCTAACAGGGGGGACCAACTATGGCTACACCTTC
>many|TRBJ2-3|TRBD2|TRBV7-2
CASSLGTGGSTDTQYF
TGTGCCAGCAGCTTAGGTACGGGGGGGAGCACAGATACGCAGTATTTT
>once|TRBJ2-7|.|TRBV12-3/TRBV12-4
CASSAEWGPYEQYF
TGTGCCAGCAGTGCCGAGTGGGGTCCCTACGAGCAGTACTTC
>once|TRBJ2-7|.|TRBV11-1
CASSPRTGNVDEQYF
TGTGCCAGCTCACCACGGACTGGGAATGTAGACGAGCAGTACTTC
>.|TRBJ2-2|.|TRBV20-1
CSARGEAGFGGELFF
TGCAGTGCTAGAGGGGAGGCCGGGTTTGGCGGGGAGCTGTTTTTT
>.|TRBJ2-7|.|TRBV2
CASSVGGRTEGEQYF
TGTGCCAGCAGCGTAGGCGGTAGGACCGAAGGCGAGCAGTACTTC
>once|TRBJ2-5|.|TRBV24-1
CATSARQAQETQYF
TGTGCCACCAGTGCTCGGCAGGCGCAAGAGACCCAGTACTTC
>.|TRBJ2-2|.|TRBV2
CASSEGIWDTGELFF
TGTGCCAGCAGTGAAGGAATTTGGGACACCGGGGAGCTGTTTTTT
>.|TRBJ2-7|TRBD1|TRBV20-1
CSGWDSQAYEQYF
TGCAGTGGCTGGGACAGTCAAGCCTACGAGCAGTACTTC
>.|TRBJ2-7|.|TRBV20-1
CSANPLGMGSYEQYF
TGCAGTGCTAACCCCCTGGGAATGGGATCATACGAGCAGTACTTC
>.|TRBJ2-1|TRBD1|TRBV2
CASSLQGRDEQFF
TGTGCCAGCAGCCTACAGGGGCGGGATGAGCAGTTCTTC
>.|TRBJ1-6|TRBD1|TRBV20-1
CSASQDRVSPLHF
TGCAGTGCTAGCCAGGACAGGGTCTCACCCCTCCACTTT
>.|TRBJ2-1|TRBD2|TRBV10-3
CAISESRSGTSPVPEQFF
TGTGCCATCAGTGAGTCAAGATCCGGGACTAGCCCCGTTCCTGAGCAGTTCTTT
>many|TRBJ2-7|TRBD2|TRBV25-1
CASSHSLAGGYEQYF
TGTGCCAGCAGTCATTCGCTAGCGGGGGGCTACGAGCAGTACTTC
>.|TRBJ1-1|.|TRBV7-9
CASGRGQNEAFF
TGTGCCAGCGGGCGGGGGCAGAATGAAGCTTTCTTT
>once|TRBJ2-7|TRBD2|TRBV2
CASNSGRAYEQYF
TGTGCCAGCAATAGCGGGAGGGCCTACGAGCAGTACTTC
>many|TRBJ2-6|TRBD2|TRBV9
CASRTPGGSGANVLTF
TGTGCCAGCAGGACTCCCGGGGGGTCCGGGGCCAACGTCCTGACTTTC
>many|TRBJ2-5|.|TRBV7-9
CASSLGVGDQETQYF
TGTGCCAGCAGCTTAGGGGTGGGGGACCAAGAGACCCAGTACTTC
>.|TRBJ2-5|.|TRBV7-9
CASIREKQETQYF
TGTGCCAGCATCAGGGAAAAGCAAGAGACCCAGTACTTC
>many|TRBJ2-2|TRBD2|TRBV10-1
CASSEFPPTSGGTTGELFF
TGCGCCAGCAGTGAGTTTCCGCCGACTAGCGGGGGAACCACCGGGGAGCTGTTTTTT
>.|TRBJ1-1|.|TRBV20-1
CSARDWVINTEAFF
TGCAGTGCTAGAGATTGGGTCATCAACACTGAAGCTTTCTTT
>.|TRBJ2-1|.|TRBV19
CASTLGPRGLSYNEQFF
TGTGCCAGTACCCTTGGCCCTCGTGGGCTCTCCTACAATGAGCAGTTCTTC
>.|TRBJ2-7|TRBD2|TRBV10-2
CASSPGTSGRSEQYF
TGCGCCAGCAGCCCCGGGACTAGCGGGAGGAGCGAGCAGTACTTC
>few|TRBJ2-5|.|TRBV20-1
CSPGGAETQYF
TGCAGTCCTGGTGGGGCTGAGACCCAGTACTTC
>many|TRBJ1-1|TRBD1|TRBV27
CASRLTGVNTEAFF
TGTGCCAGCAGGCTCACAGGGGTCAACACTGAAGCTTTCTTT
>many|TRBJ2-1|TRBD2|TRBV5-1
CASSLLRLAGYSSYNEQFF
TGCGCCAGCAGCTTGTTGAGACTAGCGGGGTACAGCTCCTACAATGAGCAGTTCTTC
>once|TRBJ2-5|.|TRBV24-1
CATRSGAGETQYF
TGTGCCACCAGGTCGGGGGCTGGGGAGACCCAGTACTTC
>many|TRBJ1-1|.|TRBV4-1
CASSQDRGVNTEAFF
TGCGCCAGCAGCCAAGACAGGGGCGTGAACACTGAAGCTTTCTTT
>.|TRBJ2-3|.|TRBV19
CASSTGLIGTDAQYF
TGTGCCAGTAGCACCGGACTGATAGGCACAGATGCGCAGTATTTT
>.|TRBJ1-5|.|TRBV24-1
CATSDHPNQPQHF
TGTGCCACCAGTGATCACCCAAATCAGCCCCAGCATTTT
>.|TRBJ2-3|TRBD2|TRBV20-1
CSARDRTSGGGSNEQYF
TGCAGTGCTAGAGATCGGACTAGCGGGGGCGGTAGCAATGAGCAGTATTTT
>few|TRBJ2-7|.|TRBV7-4
CASSLEEWSSYEQYF
TGTGCCAGCAGCTTAGAGGAGTGGTCCTCCTACGAGCAGTACTTC
>many|TRBJ2-2|TRBD2|TRBV6-5
CASNLGGSTGELFF
TGTGCCAGCAATCTAGGCGGGAGCACCGGGGAGCTGTTTTTT
>.|TRBJ2-7|TRBD1|TRBV4-1
CASSPRDRGSYEQYF
TGCGCCAGCAGCCCTAGGGACAGGGGGTCCTACGAGCAGTACTTC
>.|TRBJ2-2|TRBD1|TRBV5-5
CASSVGTGKRLFF
TGTGCCAGCAGCGTCGGGACAGGGAAGAGGCTGTTTTTT
>.|TRBJ1-1|.|TRBV20-1
CSALPPGLASTDAEAFF
TGCAGTGCCCTTCCCCCGGGACTAGCTAGCACAGACGCTGAAGCTTTCTTT
>.|TRBJ2-7|.|TRBV29-1
CSVPGFNEQYF
TGCAGCGTGCCAGGGTTCAACGAGCAGTACTTC
>.|TRBJ1-2|.|TRBV27
CASSLSIGEGDGYTF
TGTGCCAGCAGTTTATCGATCGGGGAAGGGGATGGCTACACCTTC
>few|TRBJ1-5|TRBD1|TRBV2
CASSDPGQGGQPQHF
TGTGCCAGCAGTGACCCTGGACAGGGTGGTCAGCCCCAGCATTTT
>.|TRBJ2-1|.|TRBV7-9
CASSLNFYNEQFF
TGTGCCAGCAGCCTAAACTTCTACAATGAGCAGTTCTTC
>.|TRBJ1-6|.|TRBV2
CASSRRTENSPLHF
TGTGCCAGCAGTAGGAGGACGGAGAATTCACCCCTCCACTTT
>many|TRBJ1-4|TRBD1|TRBV19
CASSIFGTDEKLFF
TGTGCCAGTAGTATTTTCGGGACAGACGAAAAACTGTTTTTT